This TCR beta chain comes out of a study of type 1 and type 2 diabetes patients. Study results and limitations: Age and gender were not matched between study groups, possibly biasing interpretation. With limited T2D and control samples, some T1D-only expanded clones may not be T1D-specific.

With respect to this clonotype: Its matching antigen is unknown.

Genomic DNA was the PCR template. Amplification of the beta chain CDR3 used 30 forward and 13 reverse multiplex primers. TCRdb recomputed calls from the multiplex PCR reads with MiXCR, one row per CDR3 protein. The table lists 270,000 or so distinct CDR3 sequences, roughly 44% of them singletons. CDR1 is SQVTM and CDR2 is ANQGSEA in the germline V gene. V lost 8 bases to trimming and J lost 2 bases, with 12 bases between them. The CDR3 contains 13 residues. This receptor was taken from a man between 18 and 35 years old with type 2 diabetes. V usage is TRBV29-1 and J usage is TRBJ2-2; D possibly corresponds to TRBD1 (6 bases). The specimen was peripheral blood mononuclear cells (PBMCs). The CDR3 loop is CSLGDTNTGELFF. The CDR3 bases are TGCAGCTTGGGGGACACCAACACCGGGGAGCTGTTTTTT.